Listed below are T cell receptor beta chains from one sample, sequenced in a study of T cell responses to AZD1222 COVID-19 vaccine. Some clones are missing from TCRdb's copy, which holds only in-frame ones; the method was immunoSEQ multiplex PCR. The sample lists over 110,000 clones, 90% occurring once. The input for sequencing was peripheral blood, taken 28 days after the second AZD1222 dose. The receptors stem from an adult who received the AZD1222 COVID-19 vaccine. The CDR3 runs from the conserved cysteine through the conserved F or W. The D gene is left open where the match is weak. Expanded clones get a size class; other rows say once, few or many, or leave the size out.

v_call: TRBV6-5; j_call: TRBJ1-1; clone_size: NA; d_call: NA; cdr3_aa: CASRPLGGPTEAFF
v_call: TRBV10-3; j_call: TRBJ1-6; clone_size: NA; d_call: NA; cdr3_aa: CAISESDRNSPLHF
v_call: TRBV5-1; j_call: TRBJ1-6; clone_size: NA; d_call: TRBD1; cdr3_aa: CASSPATGGSSPLHF
v_call: TRBV5-1; j_call: TRBJ1-6; clone_size: NA; d_call: TRBD1; cdr3_aa: CASSPAGTGIRSPLHF
v_call: TRBV30; j_call: TRBJ1-5; clone_size: few; d_call: NA; cdr3_aa: CAWSDGTSLNQPQHF
v_call: TRBV9; j_call: TRBJ1-3; clone_size: NA; d_call: NA; cdr3_aa: CASSVFQHPSSGNTIYF
v_call: TRBV28; j_call: TRBJ1-1; clone_size: NA; d_call: NA; cdr3_aa: CASSLLGNTEAFF
v_call: TRBV11-3; j_call: TRBJ2-3; clone_size: once; d_call: TRBD1; cdr3_aa: CASSPDGTGGVDTQYF
v_call: TRBV19; j_call: TRBJ2-2; clone_size: few; d_call: NA; cdr3_aa: CASSARSGANTGELFF
v_call: TRBV28; j_call: TRBJ1-1; clone_size: NA; d_call: NA; cdr3_aa: CASSFGGTEAFF
v_call: TRBV7-2; j_call: TRBJ2-5; clone_size: once; d_call: TRBD2; cdr3_aa: CASSLLAGGPPETQYF
v_call: TRBV7-8; j_call: TRBJ2-5; clone_size: NA; d_call: TRBD1; cdr3_aa: CASSPWTGDETQYF
v_call: TRBV30; j_call: TRBJ1-6; clone_size: NA; d_call: NA; cdr3_aa: CAAHSSYNSPLHF
v_call: TRBV6-6; j_call: TRBJ2-3; clone_size: NA; d_call: TRBD1; cdr3_aa: CASSNRDRGPDTQYF
v_call: TRBV2; j_call: TRBJ2-1; clone_size: once; d_call: NA; cdr3_aa: CASLPDVGSSYNEQFF
v_call: TRBV19; j_call: TRBJ2-2; clone_size: NA; d_call: TRBD1; cdr3_aa: CASSTGTGIAGELFF
v_call: TRBV6-5; j_call: TRBJ2-7; clone_size: NA; d_call: TRBD1; cdr3_aa: CASISTGQTYEQYF
v_call: TRBV7-2; j_call: TRBJ1-1; clone_size: NA; d_call: TRBD1; cdr3_aa: CASSLDRGTEAFF
v_call: TRBV7-9; j_call: TRBJ1-2; clone_size: NA; d_call: NA; cdr3_aa: CASSLDGTLDGYTF
v_call: TRBV5-1; j_call: TRBJ2-7; clone_size: NA; d_call: NA; cdr3_aa: CASGTGSEQYF
v_call: TRBV11-2; j_call: TRBJ1-3; clone_size: NA; d_call: NA; cdr3_aa: CASSLDLGQGIVGNTIYF
v_call: TRBV28; j_call: TRBJ2-2; clone_size: NA; d_call: NA; cdr3_aa: CAARTDRLTGELFF
v_call: TRBV20-1; j_call: TRBJ1-1; clone_size: many; d_call: NA; cdr3_aa: CSARESTEAFF
v_call: TRBV5-6; j_call: TRBJ1-1; clone_size: NA; d_call: NA; cdr3_aa: CASSPNRDTEAFF
v_call: TRBV3-1/TRBV3-2; j_call: TRBJ1-2; clone_size: NA; d_call: NA; cdr3_aa: CASSQDVGRYGYTF
v_call: TRBV6-2/TRBV6-3; j_call: TRBJ2-2; clone_size: few; d_call: NA; cdr3_aa: CASSFSSIRTGELFF
v_call: TRBV6-5; j_call: TRBJ2-3; clone_size: NA; d_call: TRBD2; cdr3_aa: CASSSGLAADTQYF
v_call: TRBV5-1; j_call: TRBJ1-6; clone_size: NA; d_call: NA; cdr3_aa: CASSYNRVYNSPLHF
v_call: TRBV12-3/TRBV12-4; j_call: TRBJ1-1; clone_size: NA; d_call: NA; cdr3_aa: CASSFGGTEAFF
v_call: TRBV14; j_call: TRBJ1-2; clone_size: NA; d_call: NA; cdr3_aa: CASSQGYGYGYTF
v_call: TRBV5-4; j_call: TRBJ1-2; clone_size: NA; d_call: NA; cdr3_aa: CASSLDSDYGYTF
v_call: TRBV5-1; j_call: TRBJ2-5; clone_size: NA; d_call: TRBD1; cdr3_aa: CASSTGTGRETQYF
v_call: TRBV5-5; j_call: TRBJ1-4; clone_size: NA; d_call: TRBD1; cdr3_aa: CASSPPGQGLEKLFF
v_call: TRBV5-5; j_call: TRBJ1-5; clone_size: NA; d_call: NA; cdr3_aa: CASSLEGQSGQPQHF
v_call: TRBV7-2; j_call: TRBJ1-4; clone_size: NA; d_call: NA; cdr3_aa: CASSPTSGRSNEKLFF
v_call: TRBV2; j_call: TRBJ2-2; clone_size: NA; d_call: NA; cdr3_aa: CASSEILTGELFF
v_call: TRBV19; j_call: TRBJ1-1; clone_size: NA; d_call: NA; cdr3_aa: CASSIDPGPPPTEAFF
v_call: TRBV5-4; j_call: TRBJ2-5; clone_size: NA; d_call: TRBD2; cdr3_aa: CASTSGTRGGETQYF
v_call: TRBV7-9; j_call: TRBJ1-5; clone_size: NA; d_call: NA; cdr3_aa: CASTGPGENQPQHF
v_call: TRBV7-8; j_call: TRBJ2-5; clone_size: few; d_call: NA; cdr3_aa: CASSLVAFKQETQYF